Described below is a single TCR beta chain sequence and its context. The data were taken from a study of patients and donors after allogeneic stem cell transplantation. Via MiXCR, TCRdb re-called the RT-PCR reads, giving one row per CDR3 protein. The table records more than 55,000 distinct CDR3 sequences, approximately 12% of them present only once. V was clipped by 5 bases and J by 5 bases; unmatched bases: 16. The CDR3 has 18 amino acids. CDR1 and CDR2 from the germline V gene are SGHTA and FQGNSA. The sequenced sample was blood, either unsorted or a sorted T cell fraction (not recorded which). This clonotype originated in a human donor who was either an allogeneic HSCT recipient or a stem cell or donor lymphocyte infusion donor (not recorded which). It is not recorded whose cells these are; they may come from a transplant donor. This sequence joins TRBV7-2 and TRBJ2-2, with 8 positions matching TRBD2. This chain's CDR3 is CASSLPLMREDETGELFF. CDR3 bases: TGTGCCAGCAGCCTCCCCCTAATGCGGGAGGATGAAACCGGGGAGCTGTTTTTT. The full variable domain, in which reference TRBV7-2 and TRBJ2-2 provide the parts outside the CDR3, is GAGVSQSPSNKVTEKGKDVELRCDPISGHTALYWYRQSLGQGLEFLIYFQGNSAPDKSGLPSDRFSAERTGGSVSTLTIQRTQQEDSAVYLCASSLPLMREDETGELFFGEGSRLTVL.